The 12 T cell receptor beta chains presented below share a single source sample, sequenced in a study of cytomegalovirus exposure and HLA in healthy donors. It was with 60 Vbeta and 13 Jbeta primers that the PCR ran. Profiling relied on immunoSEQ multiplex PCR, and the TCRdb table lists in-frame clones only, not all of them. This repertoire includes roughly 80,000 clones. The sequenced sample was PBMCs. These receptors were collected from a girl aged 5-17 years in good health and CMV-seropositive.

This chain joins TRBV6-5 and TRBJ2-7; D not resolved. Trimming removed 0 bases from V and 6 bases from J, with 12 bases in between. CDR3 length equals 14 residues. CDR1 and CDR2 from the germline V gene are MNHEY and SVGAGI. CDR3 region: CASSYSLVIGEQYF. The CDR3 nucleotides read TGTGCCAGCAGTTACTCTCTCGTGATCGGCGAGCAGTACTTC.

The CDR3 loop reads CSVRGTGQGGDRGYTF. CDR3 coding DNA: TGCAGCGTGAGAGGGACAGGGCAAGGAGGGGATCGAGGCTACACCTTC. The rearrangement uses TRBV29-1 and TRBJ1-2; 9 bases are shared with TRBD1. This CDR3 contains 16 residues. Trimming at V came to 6 bases and at J to 8 bases, leaving 19 bases not matched to a gene. Germline V gene sequence: CDR1 SQVTM, CDR2 ANQGSEA.

The chain carries TRBV5-6 and TRBJ2-2; 9 bases line up with TRBD2. There are 17 residues in the CDR3. V dropped 2 bases and J dropped 4; count of bases not matched to a gene: 9. Germline-derived CDR1 and CDR2 are SGHDT and YYEEEE. For the CDR3, the DNA is TGTGCCAGCAGCTTTCCCAGCGGGGGGCCTTCCACCGGGGAGCTGTTTTTT. Encoded protein: CASSFPSGGPSTGELFF. Supplemented by reference TRBV5-6 and TRBJ2-2, the full variable domain reads DAGVTQSPTHLIKTRGQQVTLRCSPKSGHDTVSWYQQALGQGPQFIFQYYEEEERQRGNFPDRFSGHQFPNYSSELNVNALLLGDSALYLCASSFPSGGPSTGELFFGEGSRLTVL.

This chain uses TRBV4-1 with TRBJ1-2; no firm D call. The V gene lost 0 bases and the J gene lost 2 bases, with 13 bases spanning the gap. This CDR3 has 16 residues. CDR1 is MGHRA, CDR2 YSYEKL, per germline. In nucleotides, the CDR3 is TGCGCCAGCAGCCAAGATGCGGCAGCAGCAAACTATGGCTACACCTTC. Its protein is CASSQDAAAANYGYTF.

The chain couples TRBV4-2 to TRBJ2-5, with TRBD2 matching over 15 bases. The J call may not be correct, given that the DNA end is closer to TRBJ2-7. Per germline, CDR1 LGHNA and CDR2 YNFKEQ. The CDR3 runs 18 residues. CDR3 sequence (DNA): TGTGCCAGCAGCCAGGCTCCTGGGACTAGCGGGGGGACCTACGAGCAGTACTTC. Protein product: CASSQAPGTSGGTYEQYF.

V is TRBV29-1 and J is TRBJ2-7; D ambiguous. Trimming cost V 7 bases and J 2 bases, with 12 bases left between them. Germline CDR1 is SQVTM and CDR2 is ANQGSEA. The CDR3 contains 12 residues. In DNA, the CDR3 is TGCAGCGGAAGAACAGTCGCCTACGAGCAGTACTTC. As protein: CSGRTVAYEQYF.

V usage is TRBV29-1 and J usage is TRBJ1-5, with 7 bases identical to TRBD1. Germline CDR1 and CDR2: SQVTM and ANQGSEA. V trimming: 6 bases; J trimming: 7 bases; junction bases outside the gene matches: 9. CDR3 size: 13 residues. Here the CDR3 DNA reads TGCAGCGTAGAGACAGGGATCGGACAGCCCCAGCATTTT. Protein sequence: CSVETGIGQPQHF.

Of note for this clone: Sequence at one end of the junction differs from germline and may be a read error. The chain uses TRBV6-4 and TRBJ1-6; perhaps TRBD1 as D (6 bases). The CDR3 sequence is 17 residues long. Germline V lookup: CDR1 MRHNA, CDR2 SNTAGT. CDR3 protein: CASSDRTGQRRQLRATF. CDR3 nucleotides: TGTGCCAGCAGTGACCGAACCGGACAGCGGAGACAGCTAAGAGCCACCTTT.

The chain combines TRBV18 with TRBJ2-1, with TRBD1 identical over 8 bases. Germline V CDR1 and CDR2: KGHSH, LQKENI. The CDR3 has 15 amino acids. V shed 0 bases and J 5 bases; nucleotides not matched to a gene: 3. The CDR3 sequence is CASSPPGTGDNEQFF. DNA for the CDR3: TGTGCCAGCTCACCACCCGGGACAGGAGACAATGAGCAGTTCTTC.

The chain combines TRBV15 with TRBJ2-5; D perhaps matches TRBD2 (5 bases). CDR3 length: 15 residues. V shed 6 bases and J shed 5 bases, with 19 bases lying between them. Germline lookup yields CDR1 LNHNV and CDR2 YYDKDF (reference sequence). The CDR3 region is CATRTGETRTETQYF. DNA for the CDR3: TGTGCCACCAGGACCGGGGAGACACGCACGGAGACCCAGTACTTC.

The rearrangement uses TRBV6-1 and TRBJ2-7; D call uncertain. Trimming took 0 bases from V and 4 from J, leaving 4 bases between them. The CDR3 totals 12 residues. CDR1 MNHNS and CDR2 SASEGT come from the germline V gene. CDR3 bases: TGTGCCAGCAGTGAAGCGGCTTACGAGCAGTACTTC. It translates to CASSEAAYEQYF.

The genes are TRBV9 and TRBJ2-6; 7 positions match TRBD1. V was pared by 4 bases and J by 0 bases, with 7 bases of the junction left unmatched. This CDR3 is 17 amino acids long. Germline V gene sequence: CDR1 SGDLS, CDR2 YYNGEE. The CDR3 reads CASSPWDSVSGANVLTF. CDR3 DNA: TGTGCCAGCAGCCCCTGGGACAGCGTCTCTGGGGCCAACGTCCTGACTTTC. Combining the CDR3 with reference TRBV9 and TRBJ2-6 gives the whole variable domain DSGVTQTPKHLITATGQRVTLRCSPRSGDLSVYWYQQSLDQGLQFLIQYYNGEERAKGNILERFSAQQFPDLHSELNLSSLELGDSALYFCASSPWDSVSGANVLTFGAGSRLTVL.